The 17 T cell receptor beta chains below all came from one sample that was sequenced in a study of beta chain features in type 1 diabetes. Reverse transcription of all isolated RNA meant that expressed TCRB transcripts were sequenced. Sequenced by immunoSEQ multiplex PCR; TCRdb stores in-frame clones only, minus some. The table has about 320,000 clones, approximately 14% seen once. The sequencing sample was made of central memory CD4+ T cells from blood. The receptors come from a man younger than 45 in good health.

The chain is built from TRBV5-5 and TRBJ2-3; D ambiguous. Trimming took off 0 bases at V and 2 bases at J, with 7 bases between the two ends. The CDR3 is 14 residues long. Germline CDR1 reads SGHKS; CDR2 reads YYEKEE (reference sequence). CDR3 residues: CASSLEGHTDTQYF. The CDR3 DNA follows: TGTGCCAGCAGCTTGGAAGGGCACACAGATACGCAGTATTTT.

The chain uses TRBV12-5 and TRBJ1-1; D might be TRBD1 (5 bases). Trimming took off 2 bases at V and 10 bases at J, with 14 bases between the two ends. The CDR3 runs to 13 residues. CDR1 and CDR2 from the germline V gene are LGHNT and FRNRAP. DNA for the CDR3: TGTGCTAGTGGTTTGTTTGGTGGCGGGGGAGCTTTCTTT. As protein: CASGLFGGGGAFF.

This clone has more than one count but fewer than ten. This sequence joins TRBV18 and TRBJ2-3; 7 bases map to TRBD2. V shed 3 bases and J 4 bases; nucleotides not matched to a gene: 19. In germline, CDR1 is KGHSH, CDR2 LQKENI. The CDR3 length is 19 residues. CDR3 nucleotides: TGTGCCAGCTCACCTGTGCCCGGGGGGTCCACCGTTGGTGCAGATACGCAGTATTTT. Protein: CASSPVPGGSTVGADTQYF.

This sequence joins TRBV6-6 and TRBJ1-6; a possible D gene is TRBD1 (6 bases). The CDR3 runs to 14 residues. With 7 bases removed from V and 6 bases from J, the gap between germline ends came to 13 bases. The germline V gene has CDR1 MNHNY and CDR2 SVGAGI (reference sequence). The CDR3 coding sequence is TGTGCCAGCACCAACGGGACACCTAATTCACCCCTCCACTTT. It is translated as CASTNGTPNSPLHF.

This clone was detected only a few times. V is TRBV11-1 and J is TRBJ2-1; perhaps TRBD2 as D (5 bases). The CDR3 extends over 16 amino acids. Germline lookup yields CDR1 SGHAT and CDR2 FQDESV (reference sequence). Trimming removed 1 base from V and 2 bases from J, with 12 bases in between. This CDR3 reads CASSLDQRRTYNEQFF. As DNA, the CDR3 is TGTGCCAGCAGCTTAGATCAGCGGAGAACCTACAATGAGCAGTTCTTC.

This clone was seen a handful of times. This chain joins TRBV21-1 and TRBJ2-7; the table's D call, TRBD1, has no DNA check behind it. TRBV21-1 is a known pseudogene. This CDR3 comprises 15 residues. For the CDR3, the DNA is TGTGCCAGCAGCAAGACAGGGGTGCGCCCCTACGAGCAGTACGTC. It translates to CASSKTGVRPYEQYV.

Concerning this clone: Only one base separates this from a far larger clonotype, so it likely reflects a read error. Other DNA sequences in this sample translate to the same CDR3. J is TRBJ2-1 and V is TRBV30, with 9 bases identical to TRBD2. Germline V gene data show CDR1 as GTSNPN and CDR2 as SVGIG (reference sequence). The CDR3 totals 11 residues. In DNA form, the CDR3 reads TGTGCATCAGTAGCGGGAGTAGAGCAGTTCTTC. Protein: CASVAGVEQFF.

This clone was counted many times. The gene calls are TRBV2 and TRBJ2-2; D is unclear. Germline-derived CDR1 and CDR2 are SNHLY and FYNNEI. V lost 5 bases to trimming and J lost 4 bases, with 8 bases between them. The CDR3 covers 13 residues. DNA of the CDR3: TGTGCCAGCAGTTTTGTAAGCACCGGGGAGCTGTTTTTT. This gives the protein CASSFVSTGELFF.

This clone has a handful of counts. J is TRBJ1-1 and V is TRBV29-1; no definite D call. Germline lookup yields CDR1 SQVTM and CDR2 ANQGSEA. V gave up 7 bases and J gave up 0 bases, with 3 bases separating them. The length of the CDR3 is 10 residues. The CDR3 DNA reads TGCAGCGGTATGAACACTGAAGCTTTCTTT. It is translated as CSGMNTEAFF.

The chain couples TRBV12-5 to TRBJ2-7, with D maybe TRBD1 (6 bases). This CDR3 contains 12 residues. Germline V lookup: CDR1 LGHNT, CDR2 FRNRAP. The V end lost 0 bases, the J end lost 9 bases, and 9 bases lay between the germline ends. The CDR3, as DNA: TGTGCTAGTGGTTTGGTAGGCAGGGGGCAGTACTTC. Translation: CASGLVGRGQYF. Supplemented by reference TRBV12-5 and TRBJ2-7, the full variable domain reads DARVTQTPRHKVTEMGQEVTMRCQPILGHNTVFWYRQTMMQGLELLAYFRNRAPLDDSGMPKDRFSAEMPDATLATLKIQPSEPRDSAVYFCASGLVGRGQYFGPGTRLTVT.

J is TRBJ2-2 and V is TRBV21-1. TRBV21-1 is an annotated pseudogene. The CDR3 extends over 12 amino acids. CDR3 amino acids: CASSKGGGELFF. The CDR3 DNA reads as TGTGCCAGCAGCAAAGGGGGCGGGGAGCTGTTTTTT.

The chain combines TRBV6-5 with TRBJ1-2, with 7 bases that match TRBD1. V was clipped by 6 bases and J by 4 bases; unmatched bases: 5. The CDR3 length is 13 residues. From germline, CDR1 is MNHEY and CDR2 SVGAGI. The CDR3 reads CASSPGQIYGYTF. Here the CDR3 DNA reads TGTGCCAGCAGCCCGGGACAGATCTATGGCTACACCTTC.

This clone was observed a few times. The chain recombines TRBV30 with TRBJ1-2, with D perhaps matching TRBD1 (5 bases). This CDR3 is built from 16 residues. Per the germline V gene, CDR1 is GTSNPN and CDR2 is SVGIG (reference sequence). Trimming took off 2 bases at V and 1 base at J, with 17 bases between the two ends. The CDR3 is CAWSKQTTVLNYGYTF. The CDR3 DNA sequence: TGTGCCTGGAGTAAACAAACGACAGTCCTTAACTATGGCTACACCTTC.

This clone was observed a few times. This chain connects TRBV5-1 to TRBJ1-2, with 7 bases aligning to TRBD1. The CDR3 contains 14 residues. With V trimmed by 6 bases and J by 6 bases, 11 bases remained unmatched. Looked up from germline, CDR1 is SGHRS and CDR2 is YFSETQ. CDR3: CASNPQQGFHGYTF. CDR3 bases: TGCGCCAGCAACCCCCAACAGGGGTTCCATGGCTACACCTTC.

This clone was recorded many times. CDR3 sequence (DNA): TGTGCCAGCAGCTCCCTAGCGGGGAATGAGCAGTTCTTC. Encoded protein: CASSSLAGNEQFF. This chain connects TRBV7-2 to TRBJ2-1, with 9 positions matching TRBD2. Looked up from germline, CDR1 is SGHTA and CDR2 is FQGNSA. V lost 4 bases to trimming and J lost 7 bases; unmatched junction nucleotides: 2. CDR3 length: 13 residues.

CDR3 nucleotide sequence: TGTGCCACCGCCAGGGAAACAGCCTACAATGAGCAGTTCTTC. Encoded protein: CATARETAYNEQFF. J is TRBJ2-1 and V is TRBV2; the D gene is possibly TRBD1 (5 bases). Germline V gene data show CDR1 as SNHLY and CDR2 as FYNNEI. The CDR3 is made up of 14 amino acids. The ends were cut back, 10 bases at V and 2 bases at J, with 15 bases in the middle.

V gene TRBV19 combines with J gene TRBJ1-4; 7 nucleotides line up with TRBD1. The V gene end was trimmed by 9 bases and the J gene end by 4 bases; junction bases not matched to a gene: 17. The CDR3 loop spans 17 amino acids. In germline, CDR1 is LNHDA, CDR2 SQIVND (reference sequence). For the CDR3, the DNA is TGTGCCAGCAGAAGGAGGGGCAGGGACAGCTATAATGAAAAACTGTTTTTT. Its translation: CASRRRGRDSYNEKLFF.